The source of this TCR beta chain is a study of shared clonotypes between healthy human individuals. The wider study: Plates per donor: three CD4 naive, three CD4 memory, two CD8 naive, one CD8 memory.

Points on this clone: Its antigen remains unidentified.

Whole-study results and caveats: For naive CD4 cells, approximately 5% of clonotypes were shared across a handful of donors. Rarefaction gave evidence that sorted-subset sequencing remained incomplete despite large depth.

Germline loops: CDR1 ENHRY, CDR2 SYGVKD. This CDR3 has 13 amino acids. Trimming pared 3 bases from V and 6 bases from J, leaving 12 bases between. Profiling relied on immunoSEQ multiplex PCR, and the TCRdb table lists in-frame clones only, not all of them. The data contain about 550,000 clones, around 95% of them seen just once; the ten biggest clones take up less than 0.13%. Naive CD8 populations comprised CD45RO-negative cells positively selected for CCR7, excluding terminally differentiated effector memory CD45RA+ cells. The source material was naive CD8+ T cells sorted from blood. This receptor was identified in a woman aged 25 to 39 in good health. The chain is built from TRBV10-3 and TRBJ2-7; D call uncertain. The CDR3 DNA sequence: TGTGCCATCAGTGAAGGAGCCGGCCTCGAGCAGTACTTC. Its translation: CAISEGAGLEQYF.